Shown below are 26 T cell receptor beta chains from a single sample sequenced in a study of vaccination and CD4 T cells after COVID-19 (dated by TCRdb to between 2021 and 2024). Libraries were constructed by PCR. For sequencing, an Illumina iSeq 100 was employed. TCR sequencing of DNA from cultured CD4+ T cells used the Oncomine TCR Beta short-read assay at the Johns Hopkins FTIC core. Genomic DNA was extracted from the cultured CD4+ T cells with the QIAamp micro DNA kit. TCRdb took the public reads, trimmed them with fastp at Q25, ran MiXCR for clone calling and kept in-frame beta chains. Every CDR3 protein is listed once, alongside the most common genes and DNA of its rows. In all, the sample holds around 10,000 distinct CDR3 sequences, and around 28% of those were seen once. The ten largest account for 15% to 20% of the sample. For these receptors, no antigen is known. Sample treatment or condition, as interpreted from the label and publication: roughly 10-day PBMC culture with coronavirus spike peptide pools or control peptides (ViraFEST assay). CD4+ T cells from unexposed donors were collected before the COVID-19 pandemic (2011-2018).

Sequencing was done on a sample of CD4+ T cells from blood, cultured in vitro. The source of these receptors is a human donor in good health.

Only a few counts were recorded for this clonotype. This rearrangement joins TRBV20-1 to TRBJ1-1, with D possibly being TRBD1 (5 bases). The CDR3 spans 15 residues. V dropped 0 bases and J dropped 0 bases, with 11 bases sitting between them. Germline assignment: CDR1 DFQATT and CDR2 SNEGSKA (reference sequence). Written as DNA, the CDR3 is TGCAGTGCTAGAGATTGGGGGGGGGTGAACACTGAAGCTTTCTTT. This codes for CSARDWGGVNTEAFF.

This clonotype has just a few counts. The rearrangement links TRBV20-1 to TRBJ1-5; 7 bases agree with TRBD1. CDR3 length: 13 residues. Germline V gene data show CDR1 as DFQATT and CDR2 as SNEGSKA (reference sequence). Germline trimming cut 6 bases from V and 8 bases from J; bases unmatched to any gene: 10. CDR3 residues: CSATQTGLEPQHF. The CDR3 DNA follows: TGCAGTGCCACACAGACAGGGTTGGAGCCCCAGCATTTT.

This clonotype was seen a few times. V and J are TRBV20-1 and TRBJ1-1; a weak D match, TRBD1 (6 bases). The V and J ends lost 6 bases and 6 bases respectively, with 14 bases between them. CDR3 length: 12 residues. Germline CDR1 reads DFQATT; CDR2 reads SNEGSKA (reference sequence). The chain's CDR3 is CSAGGPDAEAFF. The CDR3 coding sequence is TGCAGTGCAGGGGGTCCAGACGCTGAAGCTTTCTTT.

The rearrangement links TRBV2 to TRBJ2-1, with D hard to call. From germline, CDR1 is SNHLY and CDR2 FYNNEI. The V gene lost 6 bases and the J gene lost 13 bases, with 10 bases spanning the gap. This CDR3 region has 10 residues. Here the CDR3 DNA reads TGTGCCAGCAGAGACCCGGGCCAGTTCTTC. Protein sequence: CASRDPGQFF.

This chain links TRBV7-2 with TRBJ2-2; 8 positions agree with TRBD2. Germline lookup yields CDR1 SGHTA and CDR2 FQGNSA. The J segment lost 5 bases and the V segment lost 7 bases, leaving 9 bases of the junction unmatched. The CDR3 is 15 amino acids. DNA of the CDR3: TGTGCCAGCAAATACGGGACGGGGGGGACCGGGGAGCTGTTTTTT. Protein sequence: CASKYGTGGTGELFF.

This clonotype occurred a few times. This rearrangement joins TRBV25-1 to TRBJ1-5; a possible D gene is TRBD1 (5 bases). Trimming cost V 5 bases and J 6 bases, with 11 bases left between them. The germline V gene encodes CDR1 MGHDK and CDR2 SYGVNS. This CDR3 region has 13 residues. The chain's CDR3 is CASSRGSSQPQHF. CDR3 nucleotide sequence: TGTGCCAGCAGTAGGGGAAGTAGTCAGCCCCAGCATTTT.

The gene calls are TRBV24-1 and TRBJ2-1; D is possibly TRBD1 (5 bases). The length of the CDR3 is 16 residues. Looked up from germline, CDR1 is KGHDR and CDR2 is SFDVKD. The V end lost 6 bases, the J end lost 0 bases, and 14 bases lay between the germline ends. The CDR3 is CATSRKGQSSYNEQFF. The CDR3 DNA reads TGTGCCACCAGTAGAAAGGGGCAGAGCTCCTACAATGAGCAGTTCTTC.

The V gene is TRBV19, the J gene TRBJ1-5; the match to TRBD1 covers 9 bases. CDR3 length: 15 residues. With V trimmed by 3 bases and J by 5 bases, 5 bases remained unmatched. Germline CDR1 reads LNHDA; CDR2 reads SQIVND (reference sequence). CDR3 sequence reads: CASSIGGQGYQPQHF. The CDR3 bases are TGTGCCAGTAGTATTGGGGGACAGGGTTATCAGCCCCAGCATTTT.

This chain links TRBV6-2 or TRBV6-3 with TRBJ2-6, with TRBD1 matching 9 bases. Per the germline V gene, CDR1 is MNHEY and CDR2 is SVGEGT. The CDR3 totals 18 residues. Unmatched junction bases numbered 3, after V lost 0 bases and J lost 0 bases. The CDR3 DNA reads TGTGCCAGCAGTTACTCGACAGGGGGGGTCTCTGGGGCCAACGTCCTGACTTTC. Translation gives CASSYSTGGVSGANVLTF.

The J gene is TRBJ1-2, the V gene TRBV5-6, with D possibly matching TRBD1 (6 bases). Between the trimmed V and J ends, which lost 1 base and 7 bases, there was a span of 11 bases. This CDR3 has 13 residues. Germline values: CDR1 SGHDT, CDR2 YYEEEE. The CDR3 DNA follows: TGTGCCAGCAGCTTGAGAGGGGGTTTTGGCTACACCTTC. The encoded protein is CASSLRGGFGYTF.

This chain connects TRBV7-9 to TRBJ2-5; 14 bases align to TRBD2. Germline V CDR1 and CDR2: SEHNR, FQNEAQ (reference sequence). The CDR3 has 16 residues. V trimming: 3 bases; J trimming: 9 bases; junction bases outside the gene matches: 9. The CDR3 is CASSFRLAGGRESQYF. CDR3 DNA sequence: TGTGCCAGCAGCTTTAGACTAGCGGGAGGGCGGGAGTCCCAGTACTTC.

CDR3 in amino acids: CASSSAIAGGLWETQYF. The CDR3 DNA is TGTGCCAGCAGCTCAGCTATAGCGGGAGGCCTATGGGAGACCCAGTACTTC. The chain recombines TRBV5-4 with TRBJ2-5; 10 nucleotides match TRBD2. The V and J ends lost 3 bases and 5 bases, in that order; junction bases with no gene match: 13. The length of the CDR3 is 17 residues. Germline CDR1 is SGHNT and CDR2 is YYREEE (reference sequence).

This clonotype was seen a few times. The gene calls are TRBV24-1 and TRBJ2-3, with TRBD2 matching 7 bases. V gave up 6 bases and J gave up 0 bases; unmatched junction bases: 2. This CDR3 is 14 amino acids long. Germline V gives CDR1 KGHDR, CDR2 SFDVKD. CDR3 in DNA: TGTGCCACCAGTTTCGGGGGGAGCACAGATACGCAGTATTTT. Amino acids: CATSFGGSTDTQYF.

This clonotype is categorized as medium-sized. The V gene is TRBV20-1, the J gene TRBJ1-1; no reliable D call. Between the trimmed V and J ends, which lost 0 bases and 5 bases, there was a span of 10 bases. In germline, CDR1 is DFQATT, CDR2 SNEGSKA (reference sequence). The CDR3 runs to 13 residues. The CDR3 DNA reads as TGCAGTGCTAGAGATCCCCGAGGGACTGAAGCTTTCTTT. This codes for CSARDPRGTEAFF.

This clonotype turned up a few times. The rearrangement uses TRBV4-2 and TRBJ1-1; D is uncertain. Trimming pared 0 bases from V and 0 bases from J, leaving 8 bases between. The CDR3 runs 15 residues. Germline assignment: CDR1 LGHNA and CDR2 YNFKEQ. This CDR3 is CASSQDPWVNTEAFF. CDR3 nucleotide sequence: TGTGCCAGCAGCCAAGATCCGTGGGTGAACACTGAAGCTTTCTTT.

This clonotype occurred a few times. The chain uses TRBV6-1 and TRBJ2-7, with TRBD2 matching 8 bases. Losses at the gene ends were 6 bases for V and 0 bases for J; bases not matched to a gene: 7. The CDR3 extends over 15 amino acids. Germline CDR1 reads MNHNS; CDR2 reads SASEGT. The CDR3 loop is CASRLTSGSSYEQYF. CDR3 DNA sequence: TGTGCCAGCAGACTCACTAGCGGCAGCTCCTACGAGCAGTACTTC.

In its sample, this clonotype was seen a few times. The V gene is TRBV19, the J gene TRBJ1-5; D gene ambiguous. The germline V gene encodes CDR1 LNHDA and CDR2 SQIVND (reference sequence). The CDR3 is 15 amino acids. Deletions cut 3 bases from V and 9 bases from J, with 18 bases between. Here the CDR3 DNA reads TGTGCCAGTAGTATGAAGTTGATAGGCCCTACGCCCCAGCATTTT. Its protein is CASSMKLIGPTPQHF.

The rearrangement joins TRBV5-1 to TRBJ2-5; 7 bases line up with TRBD2. This CDR3 is built from 14 residues. Germline values: CDR1 SGHRS, CDR2 YFSETQ. J lost 2 bases, V lost 5 bases, and 6 bases had no gene match. The CDR3 DNA follows: TGCGCCAGCAGACAAGGACTAGGGCAAGAGACCCAGTACTTC. Amino acid sequence: CASRQGLGQETQYF. Full variable domain (remainder filled in from reference TRBV5-1 and TRBJ2-5): KAGVTQTPRYLIKTRGQQVTLSCSPISGHRSVSWYQQTPGQGLQFLFEYFSETQRNKGNFPGRFSGRQFSNSRSEMNVSTLELGDSALYLCASRQGLGQETQYFGPGTRLLVL.

CDR3 sequence reads: CASSLDPQRFGELFF. Here the CDR3 DNA reads TGCGCCAGCAGCTTGGATCCGCAACGGTTCGGGGAGCTGTTTTTT. V gene TRBV5-1 combines with J gene TRBJ2-2; D is unresolved. This CDR3 is 15 amino acids long. Germline loops: CDR1 SGHRS, CDR2 YFSETQ. Trimming shortened V by 0 bases and J by 7 bases, and 13 bases separated the two germline ends. Full variable domain (outside the CDR3, taken from reference TRBV5-1 and TRBJ2-2): KAGVTQTPRYLIKTRGQQVTLSCSPISGHRSVSWYQQTPGQGLQFLFEYFSETQRNKGNFPGRFSGRQFSNSRSEMNVSTLELGDSALYLCASSLDPQRFGELFFGEGSRLTVL.

This rearrangement joins TRBV4-1 to TRBJ2-7, with TRBD1 identical over 9 bases. The CDR3 is 15 amino acids. The trim removed 1 base at V and 3 bases at J, leaving 4 bases unmatched. CDR1 and CDR2 from the germline V gene are MGHRA and YSYEKL. CDR3 residues: CASSQGTGALYEQYF. CDR3 nucleotides: TGCGCCAGCAGCCAAGGGACAGGGGCCCTCTACGAGCAGTACTTC.

With respect to this clonotype: Germline is not matched at one junction end, which may reflect a read error. This chain links TRBV7-7 with TRBJ2-3; 11 bases fit TRBD2. The CDR3 length is 16 residues. Germline assignment: CDR1 SSHAT and CDR2 FNYEAQ (reference sequence). CDR3 bases: TGTGCTAGCAGCTTAAGACTAGCGGGGAGTGGGGATACGCAGTATTTT. As protein: CASSLRLAGSGDTQYF.

There are a few counts of this clonotype. For the CDR3, the DNA is TGTGCCAGCAGCCCCTTGAGACAGGGGGCTAGGGGTGAAGCTTTCTTT. Translated, it gives CASSPLRQGARGEAFF. V usage is TRBV5-4 and J usage is TRBJ1-1, with 10 nucleotides matching TRBD1. Germline CDR1 and CDR2: SGHNT and YYREEE (reference sequence). Trimming cost V 4 bases and J 7 bases; bases outside gene matches: 13. The CDR3 sequence is 16 residues long.

This clonotype was picked up a small number of times. The V gene is TRBV6-5, the J gene TRBJ2-1, with a weak D call TRBD1 (5 bases). In germline, CDR1 is MNHEY, CDR2 SVGAGI. Trimming cost V 0 bases and J 8 bases, with 17 bases left between them. This CDR3 has 16 amino acids. CDR3 DNA: TGTGCCAGCAGTTACTCGTGGGGCCGTGGCTTGGATGAGCAGTTCTTC. Amino acids: CASSYSWGRGLDEQFF.

The rearrangement links TRBV5-4 to TRBJ1-6, with D perhaps matching TRBD1 (5 bases). The V end was cut by 0 bases, the J end by 3 bases, with 10 bases between. CDR1 is SGHNT and CDR2 is YYREEE in the germline V gene (reference sequence). CDR3 size: 16 residues. CDR3 amino acids: CASSLDGGDYNSPLHF. The CDR3 coding sequence is TGTGCCAGCAGCTTGGATGGGGGTGACTATAATTCACCCCTCCACTTT.

The chain joins TRBV28 to TRBJ2-7; D possibly uses TRBD1 or TRBD2 (5 bases each). The CDR3 has 13 amino acids. V was trimmed by 11 bases and J by 0 bases, leaving 14 bases between them. CDR1 MDHEN and CDR2 SYDVKM come from the germline V gene. CDR3 nucleotide sequence: TGTGCCTCCCTGGGGGAACCCTCCTACGAGCAGTACTTC. Its protein is CASLGEPSYEQYF. The entire variable domain, with the rest obtained from reference TRBV28 and TRBJ2-7, is as follows: DVKVTQSSRYLVKRTGEKVFLECVQDMDHENMFWYRQDPGLGLRLIYFSYDVKMKEKGDIPEGYSVSREKKERFSLILESASTNQTSMYLCASLGEPSYEQYFGPGTRLTVT.

The chain couples TRBV27 to TRBJ2-1, with 10 bases lining up with TRBD2. Germline trimming cut 2 bases from V and 7 bases from J; bases unmatched to any gene: 8. The CDR3 has 16 amino acids. From germline, CDR1 is MNHEY and CDR2 SMNVEV (reference sequence). CDR3: CASSLRVGTSVNEQFF. The CDR3 nucleotides read TGTGCCAGCAGTTTAAGAGTTGGGACTAGCGTTAATGAGCAGTTCTTC.